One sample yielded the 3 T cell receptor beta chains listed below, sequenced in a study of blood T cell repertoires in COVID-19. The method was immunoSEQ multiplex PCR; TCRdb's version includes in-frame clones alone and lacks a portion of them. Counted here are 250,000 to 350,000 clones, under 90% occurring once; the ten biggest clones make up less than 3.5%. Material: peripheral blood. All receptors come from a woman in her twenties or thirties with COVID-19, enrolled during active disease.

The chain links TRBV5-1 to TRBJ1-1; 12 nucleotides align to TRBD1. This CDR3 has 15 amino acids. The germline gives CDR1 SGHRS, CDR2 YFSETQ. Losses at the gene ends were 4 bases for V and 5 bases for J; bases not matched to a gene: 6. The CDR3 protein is CASSLGTGGSTEAFF. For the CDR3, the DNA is TGCGCCAGCAGCCTCGGGACAGGGGGCTCAACTGAAGCTTTCTTT.

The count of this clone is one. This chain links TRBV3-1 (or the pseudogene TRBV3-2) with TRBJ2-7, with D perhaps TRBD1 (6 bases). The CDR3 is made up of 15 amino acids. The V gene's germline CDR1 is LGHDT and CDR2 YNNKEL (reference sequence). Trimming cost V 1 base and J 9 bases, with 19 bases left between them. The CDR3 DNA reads TGTGCCAGCAGCCAAGTGCTGAACAGGGTTGGTGTGCAGTACTTC. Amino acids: CASSQVLNRVGVQYF.

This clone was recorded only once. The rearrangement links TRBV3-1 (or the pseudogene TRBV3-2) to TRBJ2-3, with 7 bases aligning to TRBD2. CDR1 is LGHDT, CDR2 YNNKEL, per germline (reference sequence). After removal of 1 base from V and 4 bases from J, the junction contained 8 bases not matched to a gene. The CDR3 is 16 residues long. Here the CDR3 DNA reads TGTGCCAGCAGCCAAGGAACTAGCGATGTTTCAGATACGCAGTATTTT. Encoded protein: CASSQGTSDVSDTQYF.